Below, one T cell receptor (beta chain) is given with its context. The data belong to a study of high-grade serous ovarian cancer treatment subgroups. Tumor samples were taken before definitive surgery or chemotherapy. The repertoire was sequenced with immunoSEQ multiplex PCR; TCRdb's copy has only in-frame clones and lacks some. The data contain around 3,100 clones, around 75% of them seen just once; the ten biggest clones take up 29%. V lost 1 base and J 5 bases, leaving 12 bases between the germline ends. The CDR3 contains 15 residues. Germline V gives CDR1 SGHNT, CDR2 YENEEA. The V and J genes are TRBV11-3 and TRBJ2-1; the D gene is possibly TRBD1 (6 bases). The sequence was collected from a human donor with high-grade serous ovarian cancer. Sequencing was carried out using tumor tissue. The CDR3 bases are TGTGCCAGCAGCTTAGCACAGGGAAGCGACAATGAGCAGTTCTTC. Protein: CASSLAQGSDNEQFF.